This entry concerns a single T cell receptor (beta chain). The target of this receptor is not known. No base-level quality is on record; no much larger clone is a single base apart. TCRbeta CDR3 regions were amplified from genomic DNA using the immunoSEQ Assay, a bias-controlled multiplex PCR. From the authors' description of their analysis: Nucleated cell counts per sample were estimated from amplification of reference gene primers within the assay. To quantify the absolute abundance of each unique TCRbeta CDR3 rearrangement, sequence reads were collapsed and filtered. For each sample, productive Simpson clonality was calculated by taking the square root of Simpson's diversity index across productive rearrangements. Held by TCRdb, this immuneACCESS table contains in-frame sequences only and omits some clones. Under half of the omission traces to an unresolved V gene where checked; the cause of the rest is unknown. V and J calls and clone size follow that table, whereas D and trimming were derived from the DNA. The sample table records roughly 500,000 clones; about 88% of these occur just once. The ten largest clonotypes hold around 8% of the sample.

This record belongs to a study of blood T cell repertoires in COVID-19 (dated by TCRdb to 2020 to 2021). In the study overall: Samples from collaborators originated in the United States, Italy and Spain and spanned both the acute and convalescent phases of COVID-19. The repertoires were released in a freely available public database meant as a resource for research on the immune response to SARS-CoV-2. Where available, HLA class I and class II types were obtained from metadata supplied by the sample provider rather than from assay-based typing. The sample metadata nearly always contained a de-identified subject ID, COVID-19 status, age in years and sex. The samples were drawn from two sources: the first 160 participants of the ongoing ImmuneRACE study, and over 1,000 subjects contributed by 6 global collaborators. Subjects who had been exposed to COVID-19, were actively infected with it, or had recovered from it provided the deeply sampled blood TCRbeta repertoires that made up the dataset. The prospective study material was composed of cDNA or gDNA derived from T cells, B-cell-depleted T cells, or PBMCs.

Broader findings and caveats from the paper: The quantity of clinical and demographic metadata differed by source and by participant and was supplied without curation.

Enrolling through a virtual design, the prospective study's participants ranged in age from roughly 18 to 95 years and lived across roughly 23 United States geographic areas. In the prospective study, participants were assigned to cohorts based on the clinical history participants reported in a screening survey and a study questionnaire. Recovered participants in ImmuneRACE Cohort 3 were defined by two consecutive negative NP/OP PCR tests, clearance by a healthcare professional, or resolution of symptoms. Mobile phlebotomists in the prospective study collected whole blood, serum and a nasopharyngeal or oropharyngeal swab from every participant. Prospective study participants could optionally give additional blood draws and questionnaires over an approximately two-month period. Blood samples from the prospective study were shipped frozen or at room temperature prior to DNA extraction. The CDR3 runs 15 amino acids, cysteine and phenylalanine included. Kept here is only the CDR3 DNA, which spans 45 bases and is read in frame from base 1. Trimming removed 3 bases from V and 4 bases from J; the gene matches leave 2 bases unexplained. Looking up the germline V gene yields CDR1 SGHVS and CDR2 FQNEAQ.

Sequences were obtained from PBMCs or T cells enriched from blood (not recorded which). The chain uses TRBV7-8 and TRBJ2-1; TRBD2 fits 11 bases in the junction. The receptor was isolated from a woman in her sixties or seventies who had recovered from COVID-19. The CDR3 sequence is CASSFRLAGYNEQFF. The DNA reads TGTGCCAGCAGCTTCCGACTAGCGGGATACAATGAGCAGTTCTTC.